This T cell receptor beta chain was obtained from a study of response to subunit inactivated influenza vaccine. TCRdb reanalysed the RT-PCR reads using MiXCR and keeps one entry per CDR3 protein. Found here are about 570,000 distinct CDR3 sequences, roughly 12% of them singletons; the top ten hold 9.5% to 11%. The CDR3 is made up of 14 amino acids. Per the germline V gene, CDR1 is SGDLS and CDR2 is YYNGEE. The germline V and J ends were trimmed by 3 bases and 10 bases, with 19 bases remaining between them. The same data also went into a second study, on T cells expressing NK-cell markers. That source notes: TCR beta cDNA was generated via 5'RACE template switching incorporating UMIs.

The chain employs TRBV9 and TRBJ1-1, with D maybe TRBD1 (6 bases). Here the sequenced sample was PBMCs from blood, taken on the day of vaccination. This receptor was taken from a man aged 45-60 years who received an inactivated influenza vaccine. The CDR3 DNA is TGTGCCAGCAGCGAGGCAGGGGATGGGGTGGCAGCTTTCTTT. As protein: CASSEAGDGVAAFF.